A single sample gave rise to the 32 T cell receptor beta chains below, sequenced in a study of PD-L1 blockade in urothelial cancer. The time point denotes: pretreatment peripheral blood. Profiling relied on immunoSEQ multiplex PCR, and the TCRdb table lists in-frame clones only, not all of them. The data hold approximately 70,000 clones, with 80% to 85% observed a single time. The sample here was PBMCs, taken around atezolizumab (anti-PD-L1) treatment. Receptors were obtained from a woman aged 70-85 years with urothelial cancer.

The V call is TRBV4-1, the J call TRBJ2-1, with D possibly TRBD2 on 5 matching bases. Germline V gene lookup returns CDR1 MGHRA and CDR2 YSYEKL. Trimming removed 4 bases at V and 4 bases at J, with 17 bases between. CDR3 length equals 16 residues. CDR3 region: CASSRGPLWRYNEQFF. CDR3 nucleotide sequence: TGCGCCAGCAGCCGTGGGCCACTCTGGAGGTACAATGAGCAGTTCTTC.

The gene calls are TRBV5-6 and TRBJ2-7; 7 bases are a match to TRBD2. V shed 0 bases and J 5 bases; nucleotides not matched to a gene: 8. Germline V gene sequence: CDR1 SGHDT, CDR2 YYEEEE. The CDR3 length is 15 residues. The CDR3 loop is CASSLEGRTSHEQYF. Here the CDR3 DNA reads TGTGCCAGCAGCTTGGAAGGACGGACTAGTCACGAGCAGTACTTC.

The V gene is TRBV27, the J gene TRBJ2-2; TRBD2 is a possible D gene (6 bases). The germline V gene has CDR1 MNHEY and CDR2 SMNVEV (reference sequence). The CDR3 spans 16 residues. Trimming pared 6 bases from V and 6 bases from J, leaving 20 bases between. CDR3 nucleotide sequence: TGTGCCAGCAGCCTCCTTGGAGGGTCGGTGGCCGGGGAGCTGTTTTTT. Translation gives CASSLLGGSVAGELFF.

The chain recombines TRBV5-1 with TRBJ2-3; D remains unclear. This CDR3 has 13 amino acids. Between the trimmed V and J ends, which lost 5 bases and 3 bases, there was a span of 10 bases. CDR1 and CDR2 from the germline V gene are SGHRS and YFSETQ. CDR3 protein: CASRSWPTDTQYF. The CDR3 nucleotides read TGCGCCAGCAGGTCCTGGCCGACAGATACGCAGTATTTT.

This clone was counted only a few times. V and J are TRBV19 and TRBJ2-1; no definite D call. The CDR3 runs to 15 residues. Germline values: CDR1 LNHDA, CDR2 SQIVND (reference sequence). With 0 bases removed from V and 7 bases from J, the gap between germline ends came to 13 bases. CDR3 DNA: TGTGCCAGTAGTATAGAACACAGTCTTAGGAATGAGCAGTTCTTC. Translating it yields CASSIEHSLRNEQFF.

The chain combines TRBV30 with TRBJ1-5, with a tentative D call TRBD1 (6 bases). CDR1 and CDR2 (germline): GTSNPN, SVGIG (reference sequence). CDR3 length: 14 amino acids. Trimming took off 3 bases at V and 1 base at J, with 10 bases between the two ends. CDR3 sequence: CAWRGQTSNQPQHF. CDR3 coding DNA: TGTGCCTGGAGAGGACAGACAAGCAATCAGCCCCAGCATTTT.

The rearrangement links TRBV4-3 to TRBJ2-1; no firm D call. This CDR3 is built from 12 residues. V was cut by 4 bases and J by 8 bases, with 9 bases left in between. Germline V gene data show CDR1 as LGHNA and CDR2 as YSLEER. The CDR3, as DNA: TGCGCCAGCAGCCCTCCTAACCATGAGCAGTTCTTC. Residues: CASSPPNHEQFF.

V and J are TRBV18 and TRBJ2-5; D possibly corresponds to TRBD1 (5 bases). The CDR3 extends over 16 amino acids. V was shortened by 2 bases and J by 1 base, with 14 bases between the two germline ends. The germline V gene encodes CDR1 KGHSH and CDR2 LQKENI. CDR3 sequence: CASSPRQSGPQETQYF. As DNA, the CDR3 is TGTGCCAGCTCACCAAGACAGTCAGGGCCCCAAGAGACCCAGTACTTC.

V gene TRBV28 combines with J gene TRBJ2-7; TRBD2 agrees at 8 bases. There are 13 residues in the CDR3. Germline assignment: CDR1 MDHEN and CDR2 SYDVKM. Trimming removed 5 bases from V and 5 bases from J; junction bases left unmatched: 5. The CDR3 spells CASSHGGVNEQYF. CDR3 nucleotides: TGTGCCAGCAGTCACGGGGGGGTGAACGAGCAGTACTTC.

As DNA, the CDR3 is TGTGCCAGCAGCTTAGTGGTCGGGGGCTCCTACGAGCAGTACTTC. This gives the protein CASSLVVGGSYEQYF. The V and J genes are TRBV11-2 and TRBJ2-7; D possibly corresponds to TRBD2 (6 bases). CDR1 is SGHAT, CDR2 FQNNGV, per germline. V shed 1 base and J shed 0 bases, with 10 bases lying between them. The CDR3 is 15 amino acids.

V is TRBV9 and J is TRBJ1-2; 9 bases align to TRBD1. V dropped 3 bases and J dropped 4; count of bases not matched to a gene: 13. Germline assignment: CDR1 SGDLS and CDR2 YYNGEE. The CDR3 loop spans 17 amino acids. For the CDR3, the DNA is TGTGCCAGCAGCGGATGGGACAGGGTAATAGTAAGCTATGGCTACACCTTC. Encoded protein: CASSGWDRVIVSYGYTF.

This clone was seen a few times. The V call is TRBV5-4, the J call TRBJ1-2; D not certain. This CDR3 has 13 residues. V lost 4 bases, J lost 7 bases, and 14 bases lay in between. Germline loops: CDR1 SGHNT, CDR2 YYREEE (reference sequence). CDR3 coding DNA: TGTGCCAGCAGCCTAACGCCGCCCGCTGGCTACACCTTC. Its protein is CASSLTPPAGYTF.

Note on this clone: The sample carries other DNA sequences with the same CDR3. The rearrangement uses TRBV18 and TRBJ1-2, with a weak D call TRBD1 (6 bases). The V end was cut by 3 bases, the J end by 2 bases, with 10 bases between. The CDR3 totals 14 residues. CDR1 is KGHSH, CDR2 LQKENI, per germline. This CDR3 is CASSPDRTNYGYTF. The DNA of the CDR3 is TGTGCCAGCTCACCCGACAGGACGAACTATGGCTACACCTTC.

The rearrangement joins TRBV10-3 to TRBJ2-1; 13 nucleotides agree with TRBD2. CDR3 length: 17 residues. The J segment lost 5 bases and the V segment lost 7 bases, leaving 11 bases of the junction unmatched. The germline V gene encodes CDR1 ENHRY and CDR2 SYGVKD. CDR3 sequence (DNA): TGTGCCATCACCCGAGGAGGACTAGCGGGAGTTAACAATGAGCAGTTCTTC. Protein: CAITRGGLAGVNNEQFF.

This chain connects TRBV4-1 to TRBJ1-4; 10 bases match TRBD1. V shed 0 bases, J shed 5 bases, and the junction held 0 bases outside the gene matches. Germline CDR1 reads MGHRA; CDR2 reads YSYEKL. The CDR3 contains 15 residues. The CDR3 protein is CASSQEGQGNEKLFF. Here the CDR3 DNA reads TGCGCCAGCAGCCAAGAGGGACAGGGGAATGAAAAACTGTTTTTT.

The chain has TRBV6-6 and TRBJ1-4; weak D call: TRBD1 (5 bases). Germline assignment: CDR1 MNHNY and CDR2 SVGAGI (reference sequence). V gave up 5 bases and J gave up 0 bases, with 10 bases separating them. The CDR3 contains 15 residues. The DNA for the CDR3 is TGTGCCAGCAGTGGACATGGCGCAACTAATGAAAAACTGTTTTTT. Translated: CASSGHGATNEKLFF.

This sequence joins TRBV6-8 and TRBJ1-5; possibly TRBD1 for D (5 bases). The CDR3 runs to 15 residues. CDR1 is MNHGY, CDR2 SAAAGT, per germline. The V end lost 9 bases, the J end lost 2 bases, and 17 bases lay between the germline ends. CDR3 protein: CARTGGGRGNQPQHF. In DNA form, the CDR3 reads TGTGCCAGGACTGGGGGGGGGAGGGGCAATCAGCCCCAGCATTTT.

The chain recombines TRBV27 with TRBJ2-7; 8 nucleotides align to TRBD2. CDR1 is MNHEY, CDR2 SMNVEV, per germline (reference sequence). With 5 bases clipped from V and 3 bases from J, the junction kept 9 bases outside the gene matches. The CDR3 consists of 15 residues. This chain's CDR3 is CASSVGSGIHYEQYF. In DNA, the CDR3 is TGTGCCAGCAGTGTGGGTAGCGGGATACACTACGAGCAGTACTTC.

In this sample, this clone turned up once. This chain links TRBV2 with TRBJ2-5; unclear D gene. Germline CDR1 reads SNHLY; CDR2 reads FYNNEI. The V gene lost 8 bases and the J gene lost 1 base, with 8 bases spanning the gap. The CDR3 is 12 amino acids. The CDR3 reads CASVLFQETQYF. The CDR3 coding sequence is TGTGCCAGCGTCCTTTTCCAAGAGACCCAGTACTTC.

This chain connects TRBV29-1 to TRBJ2-1; TRBD1 is a possible D gene (5 bases). The germline V and J ends were trimmed by 7 bases and 6 bases, with 19 bases remaining between them. The CDR3 spans 14 residues. Germline-derived CDR1 and CDR2 are SQVTM and ANQGSEA. In nucleotides, the CDR3 is TGCAGCGCCCTGCCGCAGGGTCACCCCAATGAGCAGTTCTTC. Residues: CSALPQGHPNEQFF.

The V call is TRBV28, the J call TRBJ1-1, with 7 bases aligning to TRBD1. Germline V gene data show CDR1 as MDHEN and CDR2 as SYDVKM. This CDR3 spans 15 amino acids. With V trimmed by 2 bases and J by 0 bases, 3 bases remained unmatched. The CDR3 here is CASSLIQGVNTEAFF. CDR3 nucleotides: TGTGCCAGCAGTTTAATTCAGGGGGTGAACACTGAAGCTTTCTTT.

V usage is TRBV10-3 and J usage is TRBJ1-3, with 8 bases that match TRBD1. The trim removed 5 bases at V and 0 bases at J, leaving 6 bases unmatched. The CDR3 extends over 16 amino acids. Germline V CDR1 and CDR2: ENHRY, SYGVKD. The DNA for the CDR3 is TGTGCCATCAGTCCTGGGACAGGATCCTCTGGAAACACCATATATTTT. Translated: CAISPGTGSSGNTIYF.

The chain recombines TRBV28 with TRBJ1-4; the D gene is possibly TRBD1 (6 bases). This CDR3 has 17 residues. V lost 4 bases, J lost 8 bases, and 23 bases lay in between. Germline CDR1 reads MDHEN; CDR2 reads SYDVKM. CDR3 sequence: CASSYTVTGTSGEKLFF. The CDR3 coding sequence is TGTGCCAGCAGTTATACTGTAACCGGGACATCCGGGGAAAAACTGTTTTTT.

CDR3 amino acids: CASSLGGSNTEAFF. CDR3 nucleotide sequence: TGTGCCAGCAGCTTAGGCGGCAGTAACACTGAAGCTTTCTTT. The rearrangement joins TRBV7-2 to TRBJ1-1; D unresolved. Per germline, CDR1 SGHTA and CDR2 FQGNSA. CDR3 length equals 14 residues. The ends were cut back, 1 base at V and 2 bases at J, with 8 bases in the middle.

The chain employs TRBV9 and TRBJ1-1, with unresolved D. CDR3 length equals 14 residues. The germline V gene encodes CDR1 SGDLS and CDR2 YYNGEE. V was cut by 4 bases and J by 5 bases, with 15 bases left in between. CDR3 DNA: TGTGCCAGCAGCACCACCCCGGAGAGGACTGAAGCTTTCTTT. This sequence encodes CASSTTPERTEAFF.

J is TRBJ2-7 and V is TRBV4-2, with D tentatively TRBD2 (6 bases). The germline V gene encodes CDR1 LGHNA and CDR2 YNFKEQ. Trimming removed 1 base at V and 4 bases at J, with 14 bases between. CDR3 length: 15 amino acids. The CDR3 is CASSQVAGSSYEQYF. CDR3 DNA: TGTGCCAGCAGCCAAGTTGCGGGGAGCAGTTACGAGCAGTACTTC.

The genes are TRBV7-2 and TRBJ1-6; D may be TRBD1 (6 bases). The CDR3 spans 15 residues. Germline-derived CDR1 and CDR2 are SGHTA and FQGNSA. Trimming stripped 5 bases from V and 7 bases from J, with 15 bases between. The CDR3 DNA reads TGTGCCAGCAGCGCTGTAACCAGGGGAAATTCACCCCTCCACTTT. This translates into CASSAVTRGNSPLHF. Drawing the rest from reference TRBV7-2 and TRBJ1-6, the complete variable domain is GAGVSQSPSNKVTEKGKDVELRCDPISGHTALYWYRQSLGQGLEFLIYFQGNSAPDKSGLPSDRFSAERTGGSVSTLTIQRTQQEDSAVYLCASSAVTRGNSPLHFGNGTRLTVT.

The chain employs TRBV2 and TRBJ2-1; maybe TRBD2 (6 bases). The V and J ends lost 6 bases and 5 bases respectively, with 11 bases between them. The CDR3 has 13 residues. CDR1 is SNHLY and CDR2 is FYNNEI in the germline V gene. The CDR3 here is CASSETRDNEQFF. The CDR3 nucleotides are TGTGCCAGCAGCGAGACTAGGGACAATGAGCAGTTCTTC.

The chain joins TRBV6-6 to TRBJ2-3; D is uncertain. The CDR3 covers 15 residues. The V gene's germline CDR1 is MNHNY and CDR2 SVGAGI (reference sequence). Trimming took off 0 bases at V and 2 bases at J, with 9 bases between the two ends. The chain's CDR3 is CASSYSRADTDTQYF. The CDR3 DNA is TGTGCCAGCAGTTACTCGCGAGCCGACACAGATACGCAGTATTTT.

The genes are TRBV2 and TRBJ1-5, with TRBD1 matching 9 bases. Unmatched junction bases numbered 12, after V lost 8 bases and J lost 7 bases. There are 15 residues in the CDR3. The germline CDR1 and CDR2 sequences are SNHLY and FYNNEI. CDR3 DNA: TGTGCCAGCGGGGCGGGACAGGGACGAAGACAGCCCCAGCATTTT. The encoded protein is CASGAGQGRRQPQHF.

The chain carries TRBV4-1 and TRBJ1-1, with 11 nucleotides matching TRBD1. CDR1 is MGHRA, CDR2 YSYEKL, per germline. The CDR3 length is 15 residues. V lost 8 bases to trimming and J lost 5 bases; unmatched junction nucleotides: 10. The CDR3 protein is CASGEDRGRYTEAFF. CDR3 in DNA: TGCGCCAGCGGGGAGGACAGGGGGCGGTATACTGAAGCTTTCTTT.

This chain links TRBV28 with TRBJ1-5; 7 positions agree with TRBD1. V trimming: 10 bases; J trimming: 0 bases; junction bases outside the gene matches: 9. The CDR3 runs to 15 residues. Germline values: CDR1 MDHEN, CDR2 SYDVKM. CDR3 in amino acids: CANLRGPYSNQPQHF. The CDR3 region has the DNA TGTGCCAATCTGAGGGGGCCGTATAGCAATCAGCCCCAGCATTTT.